This entry describes one TCR beta chain. No cognate antigen has been identified for it. No quality values exist for individual bases; no much larger clone is one base distant. The sample originates from a study of T cell clones after liver transplantation (dated 2019 in TCRdb). About the investigation overall: Samples were obtained from ITN030ST, a randomized trial in which withdrawal of immunosuppression was attempted within 2 years of liver transplantation. After a pre-transplant mixed lymphocyte reaction, TCRbeta sequencing was used to pinpoint donor-reactive T cell clones, which were subsequently tracked in post-transplant blood. Third party-reactive TCRbeta sequences from pre-transplant MLRs were also identified as an antigen-independent comparator for donor-reactive sequences. Of the eight recipients, three were HCV-positive, while the remaining recipients had been transplanted for non-autoimmune, non-viral indications. The subjects received no induction therapy and were kept on standard immunosuppression until randomization at 12-24 months post-transplant. Tolerance meant complete immunosuppression withdrawal for at least one year without liver enzymes rising beyond twice the upper limit of normal. Blood samples were taken pre-transplant, pre-randomization before withdrawal, and post-randomization after full withdrawal or failed withdrawal. The study cohort included 8 liver transplant recipients, of whom 3 were classified as tolerant and 5 as non-tolerant.

Unstimulated PBMCs, after thawing, were stained for CD3, CD4 and CD8 and then FACS-sorted into CD3+CD4+ and CD3+CD8+ populations. Randomization to immunosuppression withdrawal applied to every one of the 8 studied subjects. The Qiagen DNeasy Blood and Tissue Kit was used for genomic DNA isolation. Study-wide conclusions, independent of this receptor: After accounting for repertoire turnover, donor-reactive detection was significantly reduced in 7 of 8 subjects for CD4 and 8 of 8 for CD8. A greater decline was seen for donor-reactive sequences than for third party-reactive sequences, suggesting partial antigen-specific deletion unrelated to withdrawal success. Low numbers of available donor cells limited the measurable donor-reactive repertoire in two subjects. Without allograft tissue specimens, donor-reactive T cells may have migrated into the graft rather than being deleted. A significant post-transplant decrease in circulating donor-reactive CD4 TCRbeta sequences was observed in 5 of 8 subjects, irrespective of tolerance or HCV status. The conclusions were considered preliminary, being limited by small, heterogeneous patient numbers and non-standardized post-transplant time points.

Frozen genomic DNA underwent high-throughput TCRbeta CDR3 sequencing by immunoSEQ, including PCR amplification, mapping, bias correction and internal controls. As for how the authors treated the data: Only productive rearrangements were retained, with each unique TCRbeta sequence defined by its CDR3 nucleotide sequence together with its V and J gene. For classification of a sequence as donor-reactive, at least 5-fold expansion in CFSE-low cells relative to unstimulated pre-transplant cells and a frequency of at least 0.01% were required. Minimum frequency thresholds were set for each subject based on the unstimulated sample with the lowest template count, ensuring at least 90% detection power. Repertoire turnover was measured by Jensen-Shannon divergence between the top 1000 TCRbeta sequences post- and pre-transplant. Two-sided Fisher's exact tests were used to test for changes in how often donor-reactive sequences were detected. TCRdb obtained this table from immuneACCESS and retained in-frame rearrangements with V and J assigned. These tables miss some clones; where compared with another copy, unresolved V genes account for less than half of the shortfall, and the remainder is unexplained. The D gene and trimming were derived from the DNA, and the V and J assignments and clone size from that table. In all, the sample holds 45,000 to 60,000 clones, and about 86% of those were seen once. In total, the top ten clones hold roughly 14% of the sample.

The specimen was CD8+ T cells from blood, collected 12 months after liver transplant. This receptor was taken from a human patient who received a liver transplant. Following a transplant, some T cells may be graft donor cells, not patient cells.

The CDR3 amino acid sequence is: CSQLQDSAEAFF. The DNA is TGCAGTCAACTACAGGATTCCGCTGAAGCTTTCTTT. The chain couples TRBV29-1 to TRBJ1-1, and the D gene may be TRBD1, 5 bases matching. Including cysteine and phenylalanine, the CDR3 has 12 amino acids. Only the CDR3 DNA is retained, 36 bases long and in frame from the first base. The germline V gene specifies SQVTM as CDR1 and ANQGSEA as CDR2. Extended through the reference TRBV29-1 and TRBJ1-1 proteins, this CDR3 yields the full variable domain: SAVISQKPSRDICQRGTSLTIQCQVDSQVTMMFWYRQQPGQSLTLIATANQGSEATYESGFVIDKFPISRPNLTFSTLTVSNMSPEDSSIYLCSQLQDSAEAFFGQGTRLTVV.